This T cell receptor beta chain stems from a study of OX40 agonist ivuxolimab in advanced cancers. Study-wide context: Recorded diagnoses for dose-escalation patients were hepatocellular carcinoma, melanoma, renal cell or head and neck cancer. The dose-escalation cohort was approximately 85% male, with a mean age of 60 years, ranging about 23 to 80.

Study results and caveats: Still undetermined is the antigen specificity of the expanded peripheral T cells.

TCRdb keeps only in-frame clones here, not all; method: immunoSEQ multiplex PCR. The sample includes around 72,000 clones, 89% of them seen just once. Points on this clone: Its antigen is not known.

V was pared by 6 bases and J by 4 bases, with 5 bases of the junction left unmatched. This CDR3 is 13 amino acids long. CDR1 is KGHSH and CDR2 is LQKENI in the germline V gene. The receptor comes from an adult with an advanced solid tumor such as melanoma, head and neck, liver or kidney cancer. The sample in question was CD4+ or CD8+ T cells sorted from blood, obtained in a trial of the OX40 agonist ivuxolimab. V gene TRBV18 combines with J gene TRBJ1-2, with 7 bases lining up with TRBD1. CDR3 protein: CASSPDRIYGYTF. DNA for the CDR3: TGTGCCAGCTCCCCGGACAGGATCTATGGCTACACCTTC.